Presented here are 26 T cell receptor beta chains from one specimen sequenced in a study of T cells in narcolepsy. Profiled with immunoSEQ multiplex PCR; TCRdb holds only in-frame clones, not every one. The table lists just over 40,000 clones, about 91% of them singletons. What was sequenced was CD45RA- memory CD4+ T cells from PBMCs. The source is a human donor with narcolepsy.

The gene calls are TRBV12-5 and TRBJ2-7; weak D call: TRBD2 (5 bases). This CDR3 is 14 amino acids long. From germline, CDR1 is LGHNT and CDR2 FRNRAP. Trimming removed 3 bases from V and 3 bases from J, with 12 bases in between. In nucleotides, the CDR3 is TGTGCTAGTGGTTTTGGGCGGGCTAGCTACGAGCAGTACTTC. Translated: CASGFGRASYEQYF.

This clone was observed once. DNA for the CDR3: TGTGCCAGTAGTATGAAACTAGCGGGGTCCGGGGAGCTGTTTTTT. This translates into CASSMKLAGSGELFF. This chain uses TRBV19 with TRBJ2-2; 10 bases agree with TRBD2. Germline assignment: CDR1 LNHDA and CDR2 SQIVND (reference sequence). This CDR3 is built from 15 residues. Trimming removed 3 bases from V and 6 bases from J; junction bases left unmatched: 4.

This clone was recorded once. The chain has TRBV6-1 and TRBJ2-7; D possibly corresponds to TRBD2 (7 bases). Germline assignment: CDR1 MNHNS and CDR2 SASEGT. The CDR3 loop spans 14 amino acids. V was cut by 3 bases and J by 3 bases, with 12 bases left in between. CDR3 sequence reads: CASSEGGAVYEQYF. Written as DNA, the CDR3 is TGTGCCAGCAGTGAGGGGGGGGCGGTCTACGAGCAGTACTTC.

This chain links TRBV30 with TRBJ1-3; D perhaps matches TRBD1 (5 bases). V was pared by 1 base and J by 0 bases, with 10 bases between. The CDR3 has 15 residues. Germline CDR1 GTSNPN, CDR2 SVGIG (reference sequence). CDR3 nucleotide sequence: TGTGCCTGGAGTGGGGGCCTAAGCTCTGGAAACACCATATATTTT. Translated, it gives CAWSGGLSSGNTIYF.

The V call is TRBV29-1, the J call TRBJ2-1, with TRBD2 identical over 13 bases. The CDR3 totals 16 residues. CDR1 SQVTM and CDR2 ANQGSEA come from the germline V gene. The junction had 7 bases not matched to a gene; V was cut back by 3 bases and J by 5 bases. CDR3 residues: CSVDGGLAGANNEQFF. The CDR3 DNA is TGCAGCGTTGATGGAGGACTAGCGGGAGCCAACAATGAGCAGTTCTTC.

CDR3 nucleotides: TGTGCCAGCAGCTTGGCGGGAGCAGGGGCAGATACGCAGTATTTT. Translation: CASSLAGAGADTQYF. This sequence joins TRBV5-4 and TRBJ2-3; D possibly uses TRBD1 or TRBD2 (6 bases each). The V end lost 0 bases, the J end lost 4 bases, and 12 bases lay between the germline ends. CDR1 is SGHNT, CDR2 YYREEE, per germline (reference sequence). The length of the CDR3 is 15 residues.

The genes are TRBV18 and TRBJ1-2, with TRBD1 identical over 10 bases. CDR3 size: 15 residues. Germline CDR1 reads KGHSH; CDR2 reads LQKENI. Trimming removed 3 bases from V and 8 bases from J; junction bases left unmatched: 9. Written as DNA, the CDR3 is TGTGCCAGCTCACCTGCCCGGGACAGGGGTGGCGGCTACACCTTC. Translated: CASSPARDRGGGYTF. Variable domain in full (rest from reference TRBV18 and TRBJ1-2): NAGVMQNPRHLVRRRGQEARLRCSPMKGHSHVYWYRQLPEEGLKFMVYLQKENIIDESGMPKERFSAEFPKEGPSILRIQQVVRGDSAAYFCASSPARDRGGGYTFGSGTRLTVV.

V and J are TRBV11-2 and TRBJ2-7, with TRBD1 matching 10 bases. With V trimmed by 5 bases and J by 2 bases, 6 bases remained unmatched. Germline CDR1 is SGHAT and CDR2 is FQNNGV. The CDR3 is 15 residues long. The CDR3 DNA is TGTGCCAGCAGCCACCGGGACAGGGGAACCTACGAGCAGTACTTC. Protein sequence: CASSHRDRGTYEQYF.

The chain employs TRBV7-9 and TRBJ1-4, with D perhaps matching TRBD1 (6 bases). V lost 5 bases, J lost 5 bases, and 12 bases lay in between. Germline CDR1 and CDR2: SEHNR and FQNEAQ (reference sequence). This CDR3 comprises 14 residues. The CDR3 reads CASSIGQPNEKLFF. CDR3 in DNA: TGTGCCAGCAGCATCGGACAGCCCAATGAAAAACTGTTTTTT.

Of note for this clone: Other DNA sequences in the same sample also yield this CDR3. The rearrangement links TRBV4-3 to TRBJ2-5; 8 bases line up with TRBD2. The CDR3 length is 15 residues. Germline CDR1 and CDR2: LGHNA and YSLEER. J lost 5 bases, V lost 0 bases, and 5 bases had no gene match. In DNA form, the CDR3 reads TGCGCCAGCAGCCAAGAGACGGGGGGGATGGAGACCCAGTACTTC. It yields the protein CASSQETGGMETQYF.

V and J are TRBV18 and TRBJ1-2, with a possible D match to TRBD1 (5 bases). V was trimmed by 3 bases and J by 0 bases, leaving 17 bases between them. CDR3 length equals 17 residues. Germline values: CDR1 KGHSH, CDR2 LQKENI. CDR3 in DNA: TGTGCCAGCTCACCCATTTCAGGACAAGTTTCTAACTATGGCTACACCTTC. This encodes CASSPISGQVSNYGYTF.

The rearrangement joins TRBV10-3 to TRBJ2-7, with 10 bases fitting TRBD1. Germline V gene lookup returns CDR1 ENHRY and CDR2 SYGVKD. V gave up 2 bases and J gave up 5 bases; unmatched junction bases: 6. CDR3 length: 15 residues. In nucleotides, the CDR3 is TGTGCCATCAGTGAGCCGGACAGGGGGATCGACGAGCAGTACTTC. Encoded protein: CAISEPDRGIDEQYF.

The chain combines TRBV10-3 with TRBJ1-1, with 9 bases matching TRBD1. The CDR3 sequence is 14 residues long. After removal of 8 bases from V and 1 base from J, the junction contained 5 bases not matched to a gene. Germline V gene data show CDR1 as ENHRY and CDR2 as SYGVKD. CDR3 coding DNA: TGTGCCATCGGGACAGGGTGGGGGAACACTGAAGCTTTCTTT. It encodes CAIGTGWGNTEAFF.

The chain uses TRBV6-5 and TRBJ2-1; 12 bases are shared with TRBD2. The CDR3 runs to 15 residues. V lost 7 bases to trimming and J lost 4 bases; unmatched junction nucleotides: 5. CDR1 is MNHEY, CDR2 SVGAGI, per germline. CDR3 DNA: TGTGCCAGCACCGGACTAGCGGGACCTTACAATGAGCAGTTCTTC. This gives the protein CASTGLAGPYNEQFF.

The rearrangement joins TRBV30 to TRBJ1-1; a possible D gene is TRBD1 (5 bases). The CDR3 loop spans 11 amino acids. The V gene lost 5 bases and the J gene lost 3 bases, with 7 bases spanning the gap. The germline gives CDR1 GTSNPN, CDR2 SVGIG (reference sequence). This CDR3 is CAWQGYTEAFF. CDR3 in DNA: TGTGCCTGGCAGGGCTACACTGAAGCTTTCTTT.

The V and J genes are TRBV4-1 and TRBJ2-7; D call uncertain. CDR3 length: 14 residues. In germline, CDR1 is MGHRA, CDR2 YSYEKL. Deletions cut 1 base from V and 2 bases from J, with 9 bases between. The CDR3 spells CASSQVGPPYEQYF. CDR3 sequence (DNA): TGCGCCAGCAGCCAAGTTGGGCCCCCCTACGAGCAGTACTTC.

The chain links TRBV5-1 to TRBJ2-5; TRBD1 matches at 9 bases. This CDR3 is built from 16 residues. The ends lost 4 bases at V and 0 bases at J; junction bases unmatched: 7. The germline V gene encodes CDR1 SGHRS and CDR2 YFSETQ. The CDR3 loop reads CASSRSGQGYQETQYF. CDR3 DNA: TGCGCCAGCAGCCGGTCGGGACAGGGCTACCAAGAGACCCAGTACTTC.

This rearrangement joins TRBV19 to TRBJ2-6, with TRBD2 matching over 11 bases. From germline, CDR1 is LNHDA and CDR2 SQIVND (reference sequence). Trimming cost V 0 bases and J 0 bases; bases outside gene matches: 4. CDR3 length: 19 residues. The CDR3 reads CASSIEGLAVLSGANVLTF. In DNA form, the CDR3 reads TGTGCCAGTAGTATAGAGGGACTAGCGGTTCTCTCTGGGGCCAACGTCCTGACTTTC.

The chain has TRBV9 and TRBJ1-5, with D possibly TRBD1 on 5 matching bases. The CDR3 loop spans 15 amino acids. Germline V gene lookup returns CDR1 SGDLS and CDR2 YYNGEE. Trimming shortened V by 5 bases and J by 0 bases, and 12 bases separated the two germline ends. CDR3 region: CASSLTGRSNQPQHF. Written as DNA, the CDR3 is TGTGCCAGCAGTCTAACAGGACGTAGCAATCAGCCCCAGCATTTT.

The chain carries TRBV5-4 and TRBJ2-1; TRBD2 is a possible D gene (7 bases). Germline V gene lookup returns CDR1 SGHNT and CDR2 YYREEE (reference sequence). Trimming took off 2 bases at V and 2 bases at J, with 14 bases between the two ends. The CDR3 runs to 16 residues. The CDR3 DNA sequence: TGTGCCAGCAGCTTCCAAAGAGGGGGGGCCTACAATGAGCAGTTCTTC. It yields the protein CASSFQRGGAYNEQFF.

CDR3 nucleotides: TGTGCCAGCAGTTTCCACAAGGGACAGAACACCGGGGAGCTGTTTTTT. This translates into CASSFHKGQNTGELFF. This sequence joins TRBV27 and TRBJ2-2, with a possible D match to TRBD1 (6 bases). Between the trimmed V and J ends, which lost 3 bases and 1 base, there was a span of 12 bases. Looked up from germline, CDR1 is MNHEY and CDR2 is SMNVEV (reference sequence). This CDR3 region has 16 residues.

The chain joins TRBV7-6 to TRBJ2-7; the D is unclear. Germline V gene data show CDR1 as SGHVS and CDR2 as FNYEAQ. The CDR3 runs to 13 residues. Trimming removed 0 bases at V and 0 bases at J, with 3 bases between. The CDR3 reads CASSLAASYEQYF. In DNA form, the CDR3 reads TGTGCCAGCAGCTTAGCAGCCTCCTACGAGCAGTACTTC. Variable domain in full (rest from reference TRBV7-6 and TRBJ2-7): GAGVSQSPRYKVTKRGQDVALRCDPISGHVSLYWYRQALGQGPEFLTYFNYEAQQDKSGLPNDRFSAERPEGSISTLTIQRTEQRDSAMYRCASSLAASYEQYFGPGTRLTVT.

V is TRBV5-1 and J is TRBJ2-3; D unclear. The CDR3 is 17 residues long. The germline gives CDR1 SGHRS, CDR2 YFSETQ. Trimming took 1 base from V and 0 from J, leaving 15 bases between them. The CDR3 here is CASSLWSSTSSTDTQYF. DNA of the CDR3: TGCGCCAGCAGCTTGTGGAGCAGTACCTCTAGCACAGATACGCAGTATTTT. The variable domain in full, with the rest retrieved from reference TRBV5-1 and TRBJ2-3, is KAGVTQTPRYLIKTRGQQVTLSCSPISGHRSVSWYQQTPGQGLQFLFEYFSETQRNKGNFPGRFSGRQFSNSRSEMNVSTLELGDSALYLCASSLWSSTSSTDTQYFGPGTRLTVL.

V is TRBV6-1 and J is TRBJ2-1, with 12 bases lining up with TRBD1. Unmatched junction bases numbered 3, after V lost 8 bases and J lost 7 bases. Germline V gene data show CDR1 as MNHNS and CDR2 as SASEGT. This CDR3 contains 13 residues. The CDR3 sequence: CASRDRGLNEQFF. DNA of the CDR3: TGTGCCAGCCGGGACAGGGGGCTGAATGAGCAGTTCTTC.

The chain recombines TRBV7-8 with TRBJ1-2; 8 positions match TRBD1. V lost 0 bases, J lost 0 bases, and 9 bases stayed unmatched. CDR3 size: 18 residues. The germline V gene has CDR1 SGHVS and CDR2 FQNEAQ. As DNA, the CDR3 is TGTGCCAGCAGCTTAGCAGGGACAGGTTCCCGCTCTAACTATGGCTACACCTTC. Protein: CASSLAGTGSRSNYGYTF.

The J gene is TRBJ1-1, the V gene TRBV29-1; 7 bases agree with TRBD1. Germline V gene data show CDR1 as SQVTM and CDR2 as ANQGSEA. The CDR3 sequence is 14 residues long. The junction had 11 bases not matched to a gene; V was cut back by 7 bases and J by 3 bases. Written as DNA, the CDR3 is TGCAGCGCTGCTTTGAGGGGGCGATACACTGAAGCTTTCTTT. This translates into CSAALRGRYTEAFF.